Following are 9 T cell receptor beta chains from one sample sequenced in a study of T-cell reconstitution after alpha-beta-depleted transplantation in children. Library preparation (for TCRbeta) was performed with unique molecular identifiers. MiXCR was run by TCRdb on the PCR reads, yielding one entry per CDR3 protein. This table has around 700,000 distinct CDR3 sequences, about 12% appearing once. The starting material was PBMCs, obtained before TCRalphabeta/CD19-depleted stem cell transplant. The source of these receptors is a girl aged 2-10 years with congenital amegakaryocytic thrombocytopenia, due to receive a stem cell transplant.

This clonotype occurred many times. As DNA, the CDR3 is TGTGCCAGCAGTTACATCACCGGGACAGTGTACTCTGGGGCCAACGTCCTGACTTTC. It specifies CASSYITGTVYSGANVLTF. The J gene is TRBJ2-6, the V gene TRBV6-5; 7 positions agree with TRBD1. V trimming: 2 bases; J trimming: 0 bases; junction bases outside the gene matches: 10. The CDR3 extends over 19 amino acids. CDR1 is MNHEY and CDR2 is SVGAGI in the germline V gene.

This clonotype has at least ten counts. CDR3 nucleotides: TGCAGTGCTAGCCCCATGGGACCAGAGGGATTCAATGAGCAGTTCTTC. Protein product: CSASPMGPEGFNEQFF. J is TRBJ2-1 and V is TRBV20-1; D possibly matches TRBD1 or TRBD2 (5 bases each). This CDR3 region has 16 residues. V lost 3 bases, J lost 6 bases, and 21 bases lay in between. The germline gives CDR1 DFQATT, CDR2 SNEGSKA (reference sequence).

The chain employs TRBV29-1 and TRBJ2-3; 8 bases are shared with TRBD1. The V and J ends lost 3 bases and 4 bases, in that order; junction bases with no gene match: 9. Germline CDR1 reads SQVTM; CDR2 reads ANQGSEA. The CDR3 totals 15 residues. CDR3 nucleotides: TGCAGCGTTGATCAGGGGGCCTACCCACCAGATACGCAGTATTTT. Translated: CSVDQGAYPPDTQYF.

A few counts support this clonotype. This chain joins TRBV20-1 and TRBJ2-3; 11 bases fit TRBD2. Germline lookup yields CDR1 DFQATT and CDR2 SNEGSKA (reference sequence). This CDR3 has 18 amino acids. With 7 bases clipped from V and 3 bases from J, the junction kept 18 bases outside the gene matches. The CDR3 protein is CSVQPGGSGRAETDTQYF. In DNA form, the CDR3 reads TGCAGTGTCCAGCCGGGCGGTAGCGGGAGGGCCGAAACAGATACGCAGTATTTT.

The table lists this clonotype with a few counts. The V and J genes are TRBV20-1 and TRBJ2-5; 12 bases fit TRBD2. The CDR3 sequence is 15 residues long. The junction had 6 bases not matched to a gene; V was cut back by 2 bases and J by 5 bases. The germline V gene encodes CDR1 DFQATT and CDR2 SNEGSKA (reference sequence). CDR3 region: CSARSGLAGRETQYF. Written as DNA, the CDR3 is TGCAGTGCTAGAAGTGGACTAGCGGGACGGGAGACCCAGTACTTC.

J is TRBJ2-7 and V is TRBV5-1; tentatively, D is TRBD1 (5 bases). CDR1 and CDR2 (germline): SGHRS, YFSETQ. The CDR3 covers 14 residues. V lost 2 bases to trimming and J lost 2 bases, with 11 bases between them. The CDR3 DNA sequence: TGCGCCAGCAGCTTTGGGGCCTCGACCTACGAGCAGTACTTC. It codes for CASSFGASTYEQYF.

The chain uses TRBV5-1 and TRBJ2-7, with a tentative D call TRBD1 (6 bases). CDR3 length: 13 residues. V lost 5 bases and J 3 bases, leaving 12 bases between the germline ends. The germline gives CDR1 SGHRS, CDR2 YFSETQ. The CDR3 DNA follows: TGCGCCAGCAGGGCAGGGGCAAACTACGAGCAGTACTTC. Translated: CASRAGANYEQYF.

The rearrangement uses TRBV25-1 and TRBJ2-1, with unresolved D. V lost 6 bases and J lost 0, with 9 bases in between. The CDR3 is made up of 14 amino acids. In germline, CDR1 is MGHDK, CDR2 SYGVNS. The CDR3 region is CASRDQSSYNEQFF. As DNA, the CDR3 is TGTGCCAGCAGAGACCAGAGCTCCTACAATGAGCAGTTCTTC.

The table lists this clonotype with many counts. The J gene is TRBJ2-5, the V gene TRBV15; D is uncertain. The CDR3 sequence is 18 residues long. Germline V gene lookup returns CDR1 LNHNV and CDR2 YYDKDF (reference sequence). V lost 0 bases and J 5 bases, leaving 22 bases between the germline ends. The CDR3 bases are TGTGCCACCAGCAGAGATTTTATAGGTAGTCAGTTGTTCGAGACCCAGTACTTC. Residues: CATSRDFIGSQLFETQYF.